This is a list of T cell receptor beta chains from one sample in a study of blood T cell repertoires in COVID-19. Profiled with immunoSEQ multiplex PCR; TCRdb holds only in-frame clones, not every one. The table includes under 250,000 clones, 85% detected once. The specimen was PBMCs or T cells enriched from blood (not recorded which). These TCRs come from a woman aged 50 to 60 with acute COVID-19. Each CDR3 is given with its conserved first and last residue.

v_gene,j_gene,CDR3aa
TRBV12-5,TRBJ2-7,CASGSPTVPYEQYF
TRBV10-3,TRBJ1-3,CAISARDTGNTIYF
TRBV6-4,TRBJ2-5,CASSPTGNQETQYF
TRBV18,TRBJ2-2,CASSLPGGTGELFF
TRBV19,TRBJ1-5,CASSMTGINQPQHF
TRBV5-5,TRBJ1-6,CASSSGTANSPLHF
TRBV5-1,TRBJ1-1,CASSPPGREAFF
TRBV30,TRBJ1-2,CAWNTGDGYTF
TRBV2,TRBJ2-5,CASSGLDRGVRETQYF
TRBV5-6,TRBJ2-7,CASSPGQDEQYF
TRBV5-1,TRBJ1-6,CASSSDSQGDSPLHF
TRBV2,TRBJ1-2,CASSKDIDYGYTF
TRBV10-3,TRBJ2-7,CAISGGQGYEQYF
TRBV5-1,TRBJ2-1,CASSLGGFSSEQFF
TRBV5-1,TRBJ2-3,CASSSSGGTDTQYF
TRBV5-1,TRBJ1-1,CASSLATGGYTEAFF
TRBV3-1/TRBV3-2,TRBJ2-3,CASSQGPDTQYF
TRBV3-1/TRBV3-2,TRBJ1-1,CASSQDWSGGLEAFF
TRBV5-5,TRBJ1-1,CASSLDSRIEAFF
TRBV7-9,TRBJ2-7,CASSLGQGRHEQYF
TRBV30,TRBJ1-5,CAWSAGTGKNQPQHF
TRBV15,TRBJ2-1,CATSRNRDRPYNEQFF
TRBV6-5,TRBJ1-2,CASSPDSSNYGYTF
TRBV18,TRBJ1-6,CASSPSSGELNSPLHF
TRBV7-2,TRBJ1-2,CASSPKTGVYGYTF
TRBV4-2,TRBJ2-7,CASSQDTVYEQYF
TRBV2,TRBJ1-1,CASSDRRFPRAFF
TRBV11-2,TRBJ1-2,CASSLQGGSNYGYTF
TRBV6-5,TRBJ1-4,CASSLPGTGGEKLFF
TRBV12-5,TRBJ1-5,CASGAGQGISSNQPQHF
TRBV7-9,TRBJ1-6,CASSLGGGGAAYSPLHF
TRBV27,TRBJ1-1,CASSWASNRGTEAFF
TRBV7-2,TRBJ1-5,CASSLGSGGRQPQHF